A single sample is the source of the 5 T cell receptor beta chains below, sequenced in a study of blood T cell repertoires in COVID-19. Assay used: immunoSEQ multiplex PCR; TCRdb lists only in-frame clones, some missing. The sample lists 210,000 or so clones; over 80% were seen once. The sample consisted of PBMCs or T cells enriched from blood (not recorded which). The receptors were sampled from a woman in her twenties or thirties who had been exposed to COVID-19.

This rearrangement joins TRBV28 to TRBJ2-7; no reliable D call. Trimming removed 4 bases from V and 5 bases from J, with 21 bases in between. The V gene's germline CDR1 is MDHEN and CDR2 SYDVKM. The length of the CDR3 is 16 residues. CDR3 DNA: TGTGCCAGCAGTTCTCGAACTATTACCCACCAACACGAGCAGTACTTC. Residues: CASSSRTITHQHEQYF.

This rearrangement joins TRBV28 to TRBJ1-1; 9 positions agree with TRBD1. J was trimmed by 1 base and V by 2 bases; bases with no gene match: 2. The CDR3 length is 15 residues. Germline CDR1 is MDHEN and CDR2 is SYDVKM. CDR3 sequence (DNA): TGTGCCAGCAGTTTAACAGGGGGCGCGAACACTGAAGCTTTCTTT. It yields the protein CASSLTGGANTEAFF. The full variable domain, with the rest looked up from reference TRBV28 and TRBJ1-1, is DVKVTQSSRYLVKRTGEKVFLECVQDMDHENMFWYRQDPGLGLRLIYFSYDVKMKEKGDIPEGYSVSREKKERFSLILESASTNQTSMYLCASSLTGGANTEAFFGQGTRLTVV.

The chain has TRBV2 and TRBJ1-2, with 9 bases fitting TRBD1. This CDR3 is built from 16 residues. Trimming at V came to 8 bases and at J to 4 bases, leaving 14 bases not matched to a gene. CDR1 is SNHLY, CDR2 FYNNEI, per germline. CDR3 coding DNA: TGTGCCAGCGGAGTCGGGACAGGGAAGTCGACCTATGGCTACACCTTC. It encodes CASGVGTGKSTYGYTF.

This rearrangement joins TRBV7-9 to TRBJ1-1, with D hard to call. Looked up from germline, CDR1 is SEHNR and CDR2 is FQNEAQ (reference sequence). With 1 base removed from V and 6 bases from J, the gap between germline ends came to 9 bases. CDR3 length equals 13 residues. The CDR3 DNA follows: TGTGCCAGCAGCTTAGGGGGAGGCGCTGAAGCTTTCTTT. Translation gives CASSLGGGAEAFF.

The chain combines TRBV5-1 with TRBJ2-1, with TRBD2 as a possible D gene (6 bases). Trimming stripped 9 bases from V and 0 bases from J, with 19 bases between. Per germline, CDR1 SGHRS and CDR2 YFSETQ. CDR3 size: 16 residues. The CDR3 loop is CATQAGLSGSYNEQFF. CDR3 nucleotides: TGCGCCACCCAGGCTGGACTTAGCGGCTCCTACAATGAGCAGTTCTTC.